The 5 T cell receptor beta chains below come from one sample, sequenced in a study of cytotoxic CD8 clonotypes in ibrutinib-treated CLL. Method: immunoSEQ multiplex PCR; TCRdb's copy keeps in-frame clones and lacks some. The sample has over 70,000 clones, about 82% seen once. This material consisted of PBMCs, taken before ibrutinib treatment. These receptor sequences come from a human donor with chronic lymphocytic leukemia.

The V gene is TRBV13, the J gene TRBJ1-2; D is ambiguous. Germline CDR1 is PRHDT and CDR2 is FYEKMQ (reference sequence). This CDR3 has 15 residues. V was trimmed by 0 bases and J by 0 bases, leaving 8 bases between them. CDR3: CASSLGRAANYGYTF. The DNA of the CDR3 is TGTGCCAGCAGCTTAGGCCGTGCAGCTAACTATGGCTACACCTTC.

In nucleotides, the CDR3 is TGCGCCAGCAGACCGGGACTAGAACCTGGGGAGCAGTTCTTC. It encodes CASRPGLEPGEQFF. The chain links TRBV10-1 to TRBJ2-1; TRBD2 agrees at 8 bases. The CDR3 contains 14 residues. V was pared by 6 bases and J by 10 bases, with 11 bases of the junction left unmatched. The germline V gene encodes CDR1 WNHNN and CDR2 SYGVQD (reference sequence).

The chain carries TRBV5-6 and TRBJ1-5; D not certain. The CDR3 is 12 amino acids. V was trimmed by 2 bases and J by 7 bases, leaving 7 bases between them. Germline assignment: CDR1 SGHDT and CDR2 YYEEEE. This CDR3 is CASSLSEQPQHF. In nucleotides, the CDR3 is TGTGCCAGCAGCTTATCGGAACAGCCCCAGCATTTT.

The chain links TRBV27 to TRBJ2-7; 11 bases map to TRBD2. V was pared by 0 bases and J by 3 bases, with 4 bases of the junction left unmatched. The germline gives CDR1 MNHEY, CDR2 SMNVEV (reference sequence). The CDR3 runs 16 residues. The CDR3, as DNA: TGTGCCAGCAGTTTATCACGACTAGCGGGGTACTACGAGCAGTACTTC. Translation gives CASSLSRLAGYYEQYF.

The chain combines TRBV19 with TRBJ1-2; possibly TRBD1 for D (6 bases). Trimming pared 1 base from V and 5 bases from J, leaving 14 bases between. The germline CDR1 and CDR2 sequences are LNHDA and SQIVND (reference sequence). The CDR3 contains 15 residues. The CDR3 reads CASSIVGAGIYGYTF. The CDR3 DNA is TGTGCCAGTAGTATAGTGGGGGCCGGGATATATGGCTACACCTTC. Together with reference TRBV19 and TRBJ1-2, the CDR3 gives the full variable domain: DGGITQSPKYLFRKEGQNVTLSCEQNLNHDAMYWYRQDPGQGLRLIYYSQIVNDFQKGDIAEGYSVSREKKESFPLTVTSAQKNPTAFYLCASSIVGAGIYGYTFGSGTRLTVV.